The source of this T cell receptor beta chain is a study of regulatory and conventional T cells in RAG deficiency. This clone was found once. This CDR3 region has 18 residues. Trimming took 8 bases from V and 4 from J; bases not matched to a gene: 20. Germline V gene lookup returns CDR1 WNHNN and CDR2 SYGVQD (reference sequence). The assay was immunoSEQ multiplex PCR, and TCRdb's table has in-frame clones only and misses some. This table has about 30,000 clones, about 90% appearing once. The same data also contributed to another study, on regulatory T cells. That paper states: Primers: 52 TRBV forward and 13 TRBJ reverse.

This TCR was recovered from a human donor in good health. The genes are TRBV10-1 and TRBJ2-7; 10 bases match TRBD1. The sequencing input was CD8+ T cells sorted from blood. CDR3 sequence (DNA): TGCGCCAGCCGAAACCCCGGACAGGGGGAACCCCCCAGATACGAGCAGTACTTC. Translation gives CASRNPGQGEPPRYEQYF.